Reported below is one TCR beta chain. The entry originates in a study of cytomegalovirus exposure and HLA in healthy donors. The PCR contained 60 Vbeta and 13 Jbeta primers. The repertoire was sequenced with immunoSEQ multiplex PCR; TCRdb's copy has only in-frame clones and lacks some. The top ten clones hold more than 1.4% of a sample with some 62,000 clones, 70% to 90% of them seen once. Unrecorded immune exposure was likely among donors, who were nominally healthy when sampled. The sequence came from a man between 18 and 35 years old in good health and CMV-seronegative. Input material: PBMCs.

CDR3: CASSLEGTGGFNEQFF. The CDR3 DNA follows: TGTGCCAGCAGCTTAGAGGGGACAGGGGGATTCAATGAGCAGTTCTTC. The rearrangement links TRBV7-2 to TRBJ2-1, with 11 bases identical to TRBD1. The germline V gene has CDR1 SGHTA and CDR2 FQGNSA. The CDR3 sequence is 16 residues long. The J segment lost 6 bases and the V segment lost 1 base, leaving 5 bases of the junction unmatched.